Included here is one TCR beta chain sequence, with context. The data belong to a study of cytomegalovirus exposure and HLA in healthy donors. In the PCR, 60 Vbeta and 13 Jbeta primers were used. Clones were sequenced by immunoSEQ multiplex PCR, and TCRdb holds only the in-frame ones, with some missing. In the table there are about 60,000 clones, about 82% of which are singletons. There were likely unrecorded immune exposures, though donors were nominally healthy when sampled. The CDR3 is made up of 12 amino acids. Germline V CDR1 and CDR2: GTSNPN, SVGIG (reference sequence). Trimming took 2 bases from V and 8 from J, leaving 10 bases between them.

J is TRBJ2-1 and V is TRBV30, with a weak D call TRBD2 (5 bases). The clonotype was recovered from a woman aged 25 to 45 in good health and CMV-seronegative. The sample was PBMCs. The CDR3, as DNA: TGTGCCTGGAGTCACGGGGTCGATGAGCAGTTCTTC. Protein sequence: CAWSHGVDEQFF.